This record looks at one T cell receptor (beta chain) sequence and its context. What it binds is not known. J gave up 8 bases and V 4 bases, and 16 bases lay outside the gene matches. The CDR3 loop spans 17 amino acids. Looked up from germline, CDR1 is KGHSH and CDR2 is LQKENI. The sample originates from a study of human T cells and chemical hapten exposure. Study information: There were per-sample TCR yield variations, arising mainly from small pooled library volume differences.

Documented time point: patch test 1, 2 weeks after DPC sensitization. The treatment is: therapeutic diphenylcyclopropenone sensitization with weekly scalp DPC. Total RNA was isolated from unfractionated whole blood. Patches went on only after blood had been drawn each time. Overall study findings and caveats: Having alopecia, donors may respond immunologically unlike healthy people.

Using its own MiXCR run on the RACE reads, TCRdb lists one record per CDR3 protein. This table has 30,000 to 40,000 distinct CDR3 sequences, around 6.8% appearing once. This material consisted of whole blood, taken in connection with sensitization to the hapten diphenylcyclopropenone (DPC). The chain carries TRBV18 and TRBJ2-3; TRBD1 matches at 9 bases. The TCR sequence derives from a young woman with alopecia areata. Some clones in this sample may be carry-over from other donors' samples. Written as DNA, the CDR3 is TGTGCCAGCTCACGATCACCGGGACAGGGAGTGAGGGGTACGCAGTATTTT. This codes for CASSRSPGQGVRGTQYF. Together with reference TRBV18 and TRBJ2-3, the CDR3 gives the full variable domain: NAGVMQNPRHLVRRRGQEARLRCSPMKGHSHVYWYRQLPEEGLKFMVYLQKENIIDESGMPKERFSAEFPKEGPSILRIQQVVRGDSAAYFCASSRSPGQGVRGTQYFGPGTRLTVL.